This TCR beta chain was documented in a study of cytomegalovirus exposure and HLA in healthy donors. Overall study findings and caveats: The study found most TCR sequences rare, yet found some public TCRs in many donors.

The length of the CDR3 is 13 residues. Trimming shortened V by 1 base and J by 4 bases, and 8 bases separated the two germline ends. Germline lookup yields CDR1 MNHEY and CDR2 SMNVEV (reference sequence). Primers for the PCR totalled 60 Vbeta and 13 Jbeta. Per the study methods: Later analysis identified tens of millions of unique TCR beta chains, roughly 11 million shared. Sequenced by immunoSEQ multiplex PCR; TCRdb stores in-frame clones only, minus some. The V and J calls and clone size are taken from that table; D and trimming were inferred from the DNA. This table has 100,000 to 150,000 clones, under 85% appearing once. With respect to this clone: The antigen is undetermined.

The sequenced material came from PBMCs. The receptor was isolated from a boy aged 5 to 17 in good health and CMV-seronegative. The chain combines TRBV27 with TRBJ2-7, with D tentatively TRBD2 (5 bases). The CDR3 bases are TGTGCCAGCAGTTTATTTGGAGGATACGAGCAGTACTTC. Protein: CASSLFGGYEQYF.